This TCR beta chain comes out of a study of shared clonotypes between healthy human individuals. Study-level results: Sequencing depth was expected to influence donor clonotype sharing.

The method was immunoSEQ multiplex PCR; TCRdb's version includes in-frame clones alone and lacks a portion of them. This sample carries 2 million to 2.5 million clones, over 90% of them seen once, and the ten largest clones take around 0.4%. A split of CD4+ cells into CD45RA+ naive and CD45RA-negative memory subsets was performed. With regard to this clone: Antigen unknown.

CDR3 size: 12 residues. Germline CDR1 reads MNHEY; CDR2 reads SMNVEV (reference sequence). V shed 4 bases and J shed 1 base, with 3 bases lying between them. Sequencing was performed on naive CD4+ T cells from PBMCs. Sample subset: CD45RA+ positively selected. V gene TRBV27 combines with J gene TRBJ2-3; D unclear. This clonotype was sampled from a man between 18 and 29 years old in good health. Some clones in this sample may be carry-over from other donors' samples. CDR3 sequence reads: CASSSRTDTQYF. The CDR3, as DNA: TGTGCCAGCAGTTCCCGCACAGATACGCAGTATTTT.